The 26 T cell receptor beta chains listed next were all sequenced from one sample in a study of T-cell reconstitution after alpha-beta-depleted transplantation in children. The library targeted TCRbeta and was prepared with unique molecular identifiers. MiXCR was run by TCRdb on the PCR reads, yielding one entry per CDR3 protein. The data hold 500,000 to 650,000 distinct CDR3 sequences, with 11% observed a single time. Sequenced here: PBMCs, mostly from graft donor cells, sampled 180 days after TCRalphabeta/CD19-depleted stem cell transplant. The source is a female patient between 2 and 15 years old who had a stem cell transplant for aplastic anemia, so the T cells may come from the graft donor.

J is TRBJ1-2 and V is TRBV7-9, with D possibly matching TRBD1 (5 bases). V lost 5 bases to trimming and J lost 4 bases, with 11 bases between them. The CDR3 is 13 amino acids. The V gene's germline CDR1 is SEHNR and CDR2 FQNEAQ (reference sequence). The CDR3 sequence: CASSRDGRYGYTF. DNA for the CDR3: TGTGCCAGCAGCCGGGACGGACGCTATGGCTACACCTTC.

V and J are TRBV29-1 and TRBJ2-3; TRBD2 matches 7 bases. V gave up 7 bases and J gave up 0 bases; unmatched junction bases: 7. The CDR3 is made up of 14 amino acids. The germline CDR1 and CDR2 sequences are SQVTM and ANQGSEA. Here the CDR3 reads CSGRGSWSTDTQYF. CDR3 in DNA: TGCAGCGGCCGCGGGAGCTGGAGCACAGATACGCAGTATTTT.

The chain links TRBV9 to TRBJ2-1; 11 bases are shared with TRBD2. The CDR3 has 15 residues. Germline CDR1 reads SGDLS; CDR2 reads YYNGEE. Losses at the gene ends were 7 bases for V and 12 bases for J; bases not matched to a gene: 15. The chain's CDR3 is CASSLAGGPYRGQFF. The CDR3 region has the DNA TGTGCCAGCTCCCTAGCGGGAGGACCCTACCGGGGGCAGTTCTTC. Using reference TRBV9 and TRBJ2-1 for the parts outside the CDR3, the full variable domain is DSGVTQTPKHLITATGQRVTLRCSPRSGDLSVYWYQQSLDQGLQFLIQYYNGEERAKGNILERFSAQQFPDLHSELNLSSLELGDSALYFCASSLAGGPYRGQFFGPGTRLTVL.

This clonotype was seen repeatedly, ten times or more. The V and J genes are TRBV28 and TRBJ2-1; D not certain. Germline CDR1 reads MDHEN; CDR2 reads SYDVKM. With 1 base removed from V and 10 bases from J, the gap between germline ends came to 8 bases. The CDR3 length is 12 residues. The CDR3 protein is CASSLFGDEQFF. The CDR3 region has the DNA TGTGCCAGCAGTTTATTCGGAGACGAGCAGTTCTTC.

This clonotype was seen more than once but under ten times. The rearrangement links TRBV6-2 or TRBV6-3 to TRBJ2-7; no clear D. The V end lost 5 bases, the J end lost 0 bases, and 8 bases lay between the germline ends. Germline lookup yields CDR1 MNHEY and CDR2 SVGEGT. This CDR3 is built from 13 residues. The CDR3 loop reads CASSRSVSYEQYV. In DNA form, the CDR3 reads TGTGCCAGCAGTCGGAGCGTCTCCTACGAGCAGTACGTC.

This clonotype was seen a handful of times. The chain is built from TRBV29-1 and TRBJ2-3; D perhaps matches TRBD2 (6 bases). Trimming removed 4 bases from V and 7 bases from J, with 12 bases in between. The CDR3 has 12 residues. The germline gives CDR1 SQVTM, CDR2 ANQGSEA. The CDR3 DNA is TGCAGCGTTGTGGCTAGCGCGAATACGCAGTATTTT. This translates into CSVVASANTQYF.

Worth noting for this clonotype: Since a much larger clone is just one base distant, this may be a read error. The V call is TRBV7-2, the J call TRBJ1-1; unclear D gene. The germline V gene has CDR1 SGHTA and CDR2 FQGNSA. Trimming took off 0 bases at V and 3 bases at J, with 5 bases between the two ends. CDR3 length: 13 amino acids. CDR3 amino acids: CASSLARHTEAFF. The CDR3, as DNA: TGTGCCAGCAGCTTAGCGAGGCACACTGAAGCTTTCTTT. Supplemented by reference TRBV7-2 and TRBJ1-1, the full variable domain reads GAGVSQSPSNKVTEKGKDVELRCDPISGHTALYWYRQSLGQGLEFLIYFQGNSAPDKSGLPSDRFSAERTGGSVSTLTIQRTQQEDSAVYLCASSLARHTEAFFGQGTRLTVV.

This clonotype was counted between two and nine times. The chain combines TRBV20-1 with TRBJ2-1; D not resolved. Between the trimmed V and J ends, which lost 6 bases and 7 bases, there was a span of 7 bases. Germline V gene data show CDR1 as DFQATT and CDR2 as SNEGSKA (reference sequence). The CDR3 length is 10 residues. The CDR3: CSATVNEQFF. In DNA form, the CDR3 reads TGCAGTGCCACTGTAAATGAGCAGTTCTTC.

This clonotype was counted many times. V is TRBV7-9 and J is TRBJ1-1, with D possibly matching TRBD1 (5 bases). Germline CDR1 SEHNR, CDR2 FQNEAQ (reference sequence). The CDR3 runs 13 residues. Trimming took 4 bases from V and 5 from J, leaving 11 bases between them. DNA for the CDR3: TGTGCCAGCAGCTGGGGGGGAGGGACTGAAGCTTTCTTT. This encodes CASSWGGGTEAFF. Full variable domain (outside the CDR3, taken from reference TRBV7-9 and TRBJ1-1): DTGVSQNPRHKITKRGQNVTFRCDPISEHNRLYWYRQTLGQGPEFLTYFQNEAQLEKSRLLSDRFSAERPKGSFSTLEIQRTEQGDSAMYLCASSWGGGTEAFFGQGTRLTVV.

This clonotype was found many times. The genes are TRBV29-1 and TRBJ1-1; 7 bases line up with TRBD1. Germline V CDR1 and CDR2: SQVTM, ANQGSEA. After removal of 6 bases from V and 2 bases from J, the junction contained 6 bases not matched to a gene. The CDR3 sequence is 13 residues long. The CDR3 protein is CSVAGQQNTEAFF. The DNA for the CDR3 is TGCAGCGTGGCGGGACAGCAAAACACTGAAGCTTTCTTT.

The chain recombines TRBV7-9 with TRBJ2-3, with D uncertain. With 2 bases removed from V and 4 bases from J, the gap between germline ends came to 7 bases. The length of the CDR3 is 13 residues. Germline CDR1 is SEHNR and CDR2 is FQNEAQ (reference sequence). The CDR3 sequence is CASSLILADTQYF. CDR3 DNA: TGTGCCAGCAGCTTAATCCTCGCAGATACGCAGTATTTT.

The CDR3 DNA follows: TGTGCCGGGCGATACTGGGACAGAGGGGGATCTGGGGCCAACGTCCTGACTTTC. This codes for CAGRYWDRGGSGANVLTF. V and J are TRBV11-1 and TRBJ2-6; the match to TRBD1 covers 7 bases. The CDR3 totals 18 residues. J gave up 1 base and V 11 bases, and 17 bases lay outside the gene matches. Per the germline V gene, CDR1 is SGHAT and CDR2 is FQDESV (reference sequence).

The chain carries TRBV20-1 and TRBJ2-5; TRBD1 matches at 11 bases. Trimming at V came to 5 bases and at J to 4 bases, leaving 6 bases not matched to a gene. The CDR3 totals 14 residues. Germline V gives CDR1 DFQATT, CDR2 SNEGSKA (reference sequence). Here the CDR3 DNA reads TGCAGTGCTGAAGCCGGGACAGGGGGAGAGACCCAGTACTTC. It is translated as CSAEAGTGGETQYF.

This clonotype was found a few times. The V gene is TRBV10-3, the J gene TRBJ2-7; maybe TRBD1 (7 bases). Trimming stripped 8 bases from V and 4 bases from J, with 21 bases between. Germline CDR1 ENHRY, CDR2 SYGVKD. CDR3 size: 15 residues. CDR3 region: CAIGQGGLIGYEQYF. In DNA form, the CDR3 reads TGTGCCATCGGGCAGGGGGGCCTCATTGGGTACGAGCAGTACTTC.

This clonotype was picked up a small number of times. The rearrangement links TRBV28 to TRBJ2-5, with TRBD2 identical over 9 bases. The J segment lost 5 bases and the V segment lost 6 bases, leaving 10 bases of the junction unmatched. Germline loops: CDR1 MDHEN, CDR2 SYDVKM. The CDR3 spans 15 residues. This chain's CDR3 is CASRQAGGSRETQYF. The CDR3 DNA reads TGTGCCAGCAGACAAGCGGGAGGCTCCAGGGAGACCCAGTACTTC.

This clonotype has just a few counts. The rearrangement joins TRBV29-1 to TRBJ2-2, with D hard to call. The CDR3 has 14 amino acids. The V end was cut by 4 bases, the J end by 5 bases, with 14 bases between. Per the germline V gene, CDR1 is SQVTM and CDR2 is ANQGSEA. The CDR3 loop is CSVGADLITGELFF. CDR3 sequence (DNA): TGCAGCGTTGGGGCAGACCTCATTACCGGGGAGCTGTTTTTT.

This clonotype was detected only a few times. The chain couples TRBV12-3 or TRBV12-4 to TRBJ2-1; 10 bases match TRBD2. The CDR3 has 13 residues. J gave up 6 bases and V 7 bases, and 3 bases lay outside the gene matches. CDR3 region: CASNLAGVNEQFF. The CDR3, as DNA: TGTGCCAGCAACCTAGCGGGGGTCAATGAGCAGTTCTTC.

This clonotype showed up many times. CDR3 nucleotides: TGCGCCAGCAGCCAACTGCTGACAGGGGGTGTCCAAGAGACCCAGTACTTC. The encoded protein is CASSQLLTGGVQETQYF. The chain combines TRBV4-3 with TRBJ2-5; 9 bases match TRBD1. Trimming took 2 bases from V and 1 from J; bases not matched to a gene: 8. There are 17 residues in the CDR3. Germline V gives CDR1 LGHNA, CDR2 YSLEER.

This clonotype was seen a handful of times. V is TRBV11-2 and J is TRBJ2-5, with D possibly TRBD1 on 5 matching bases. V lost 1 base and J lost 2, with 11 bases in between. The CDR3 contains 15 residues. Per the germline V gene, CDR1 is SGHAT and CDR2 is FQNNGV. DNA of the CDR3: TGTGCCAGCAGCTTAGTTCGGCAGGGACAAGAGACCCAGTACTTC. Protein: CASSLVRQGQETQYF.

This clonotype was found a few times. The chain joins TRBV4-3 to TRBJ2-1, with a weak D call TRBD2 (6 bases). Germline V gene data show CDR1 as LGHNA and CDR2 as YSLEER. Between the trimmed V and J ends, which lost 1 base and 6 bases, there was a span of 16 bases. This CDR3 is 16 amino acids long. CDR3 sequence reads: CASSQVGSLSANEQFF. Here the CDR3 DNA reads TGCGCCAGCAGCCAAGTCGGGAGTCTCTCAGCCAATGAGCAGTTCTTC.

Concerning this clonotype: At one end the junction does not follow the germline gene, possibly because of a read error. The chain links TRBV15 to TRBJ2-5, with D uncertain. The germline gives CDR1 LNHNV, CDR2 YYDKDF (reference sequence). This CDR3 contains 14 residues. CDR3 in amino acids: CASSRRTKQETQYF. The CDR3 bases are TGTGCCAGCAGCAGACGGACGAAACAAGAGACCCAGTACTTC.

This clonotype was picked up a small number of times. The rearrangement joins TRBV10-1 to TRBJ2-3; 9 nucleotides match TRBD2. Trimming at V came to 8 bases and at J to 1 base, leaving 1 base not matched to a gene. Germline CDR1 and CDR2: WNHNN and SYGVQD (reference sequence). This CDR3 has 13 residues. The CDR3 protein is CASQREGTDTQYF. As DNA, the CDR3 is TGCGCCAGCCAGCGGGAGGGCACAGATACGCAGTATTTT.

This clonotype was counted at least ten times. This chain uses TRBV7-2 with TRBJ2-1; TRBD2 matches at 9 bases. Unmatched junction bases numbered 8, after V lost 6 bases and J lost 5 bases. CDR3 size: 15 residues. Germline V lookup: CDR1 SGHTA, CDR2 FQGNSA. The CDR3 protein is CASRPTLAGNNEQFF. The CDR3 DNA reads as TGTGCCAGCAGGCCGACCCTAGCGGGGAACAATGAGCAGTTCTTC.

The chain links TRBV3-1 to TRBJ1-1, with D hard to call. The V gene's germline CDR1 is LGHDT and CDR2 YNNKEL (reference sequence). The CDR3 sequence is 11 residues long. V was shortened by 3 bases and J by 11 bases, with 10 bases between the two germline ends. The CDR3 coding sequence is TGTGCCAGCAGCCAGGGGTTGAGGGCTTTCTTT. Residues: CASSQGLRAFF.

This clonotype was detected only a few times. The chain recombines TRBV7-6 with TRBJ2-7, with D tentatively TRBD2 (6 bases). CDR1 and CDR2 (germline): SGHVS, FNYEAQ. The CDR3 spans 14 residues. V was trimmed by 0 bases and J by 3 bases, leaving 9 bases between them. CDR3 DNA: TGTGCCAGCAGCTTAGCGGAGGGGTACTACGAGCAGTACTTC. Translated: CASSLAEGYYEQYF.

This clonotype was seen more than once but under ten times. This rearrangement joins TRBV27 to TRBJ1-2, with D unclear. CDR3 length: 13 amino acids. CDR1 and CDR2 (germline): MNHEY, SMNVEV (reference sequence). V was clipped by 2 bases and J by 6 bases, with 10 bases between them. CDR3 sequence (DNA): TGTGCCAGCAGTTTAGATGCCTGGAATGGCTACACCTTC. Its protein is CASSLDAWNGYTF.